Included here is one TCR beta chain sequence, with context. This receptor's antigen is unknown. Base qualities are not recorded, but no much larger clone differs from it by a single base. This record belongs to a study of T-cell memory formation after mild COVID-19 (dated by TCRdb to about 2021). Turning to the overall study: TCR sequence clusters from the two donors were found to be largely donor specific. Longitudinal TCRalpha and TCRbeta repertoire sequencing tracked T-cell clones expanding and contracting after mild COVID-19 in a couple of donors. Two young, previously healthy adult volunteers made up the cohort, one male and one female. Overall study outcomes, separate from this receptor: Clones contracting from day 15 to 85 had balanced CD4/CD8 phenotypes, while a second wave expanding from day 15 to 37 was biased towards CD4+. Only a couple of mild cases were covered in the study, and larger cohorts including severe cases with pre-infection samples were considered necessary. Some responding clones were detected in pre-infection memory, suggesting pre-existing cross-reactive memory T cells joined the SARS-CoV-2 response. Contracting CD4+ clones were found mainly in CM and EM memory subsets, while CD8+ clones were enriched in EMRA. SARS-CoV-2 specificity was not confirmed for the second-wave clones peaking on day 37.

Ficoll-Paque density gradient centrifugation was used to isolate PBMCs. For this chain, trimming is 10 bases at the V end and 6 bases at the J end, and the number of junction bases without a gene match is 9. From the cysteine through the phenylalanine, the CDR3 covers 14 amino acids. Just the 42-base CDR3 DNA is kept, in frame starting at base 1. Via the germline V gene, CDR1 is MNHEY and CDR2 SVGAGI. Sequencing was carried out with an Illumina NovaSeq 6000. cDNA libraries for TCRalpha and TCRbeta were prepared by 5'RACE using constant-segment primers, with sample barcodes and unique molecular identifiers added. RNA was extracted from every sample with Trizol reagent. The libraries were amplified in two PCR steps, and the second step added a second sample barcode and Illumina TruSeq adapters. Sequencing of libraries was performed on an Illumina NovaSeq with 2 x 150 bp paired-end reads. The original methods were these. Demultiplexing of reads and collapsing into UMI-guided consensus sequences were performed with migec v1.2.7. Using mixcr v2.1.11, the UMI consensuses were aligned to TRA and TRB V and J templates and assembled into clonotypes. A clonotype was counted as expanded or contracted only if both edgeR and NoisET called the change significant, with noise models trained on biological replicates. For edgeR calls, the thresholds were a false discovery rate-adjusted p below 0.01 and a log2 fold-change of 1. As an exploratory analysis of dynamics, max-normalized trajectories of the 1000 most abundant clonotypes were examined by PCA with hierarchical clustering. The CD4 or CD8 phenotype of responding clones was assigned using the separately sequenced CD4+ and CD8+ repertoires. In-frame beta chains were kept once TCRdb had trimmed the public reads at Q25 with fastp and called clones with MiXCR. Each entry merges the rows of one CDR3 protein and shows their most common DNA and genes. Here the V and J calls rest on TCRdb's processing, not on the authors' analysis. Within this sample are a few hundred thousand distinct CDR3 sequences, with roughly 20% of them counted one time only. The ten largest clones capture 7.5% to 9.5% of the sample.

Input material: PBMCs or a T cell subset sorted from them (not recorded which). This receptor was obtained from an adult woman who had mild COVID-19 (a few samples of this study predate the infection). The sample titles of this study are shuffled in the database, so cell type and time point are left out; the donor was told from shared clones. The chain is made from TRBV6-5 and TRBJ2-1; 10 bases in between match TRBD1. The DNA reads TGTGCCACCGCGGACAGGGGGTCGCGCAATGAGCAGTTCTTC. The translation is CATADRGSRNEQFF.